A selection of T cell receptor beta chains follows, all from one sample in a study of cytomegalovirus exposure and HLA in healthy donors. Assay: immunoSEQ multiplex PCR; the TCRdb copy retains only in-frame clones and omits some. The sample lists 230,000 or so clones, about 86% occurring once. Sequencing used PBMCs. The receptors originated from a woman younger than 35 in good health and CMV-seronegative. The CDR3 runs from the conserved cysteine through the conserved F or W. Fields, in order: J gene, V gene, D gene, clone size, CDR3 protein, CDR3 DNA. D genes are given only for firm matches. The listing skips clone size in some rows; elsewhere it reads once, few, many or a size class.

j_gene: TRBJ1-1; v_gene: TRBV6-5; d_gene: NA; abundance: NA; CDR3aa: CASRKITRGYTEAFF; CDR3nt: TGTGCCAGCAGGAAGATAACTAGGGGGTACACTGAAGCTTTCTTT
j_gene: TRBJ1-2; v_gene: TRBV6-5; d_gene: NA; abundance: NA; CDR3aa: CASSGTSRYDYGYTF; CDR3nt: TGTGCCAGCAGCGGGACATCCCGTTACGACTATGGCTACACCTTC
j_gene: TRBJ2-7; v_gene: TRBV28; d_gene: NA; abundance: NA; CDR3aa: CASSFGGDLYEQYF; CDR3nt: TGTGCCAGCAGTTTCGGTGGAGATCTCTACGAGCAGTACTTC
j_gene: TRBJ2-7; v_gene: TRBV7-9; d_gene: NA; abundance: NA; CDR3aa: CASSQYRDTAYYEQYF; CDR3nt: TGTGCCAGCAGTCAGTACCGGGACACAGCTTATTACGAGCAGTACTTC
j_gene: TRBJ2-4; v_gene: TRBV4-3; d_gene: TRBD1; abundance: NA; CDR3aa: CASSQERQGASLAKNIQYF; CDR3nt: TGCGCCAGCAGCCAAGAACGACAGGGGGCGTCTCTAGCCAAAAACATTCAGTACTTC
j_gene: TRBJ2-1; v_gene: TRBV2; d_gene: NA; abundance: NA; CDR3aa: CASSEEGFVLGVNEQFF; CDR3nt: TGTGCCAGCAGTGAAGAGGGGTTCGTTTTAGGGGTCAATGAGCAGTTCTTC
j_gene: TRBJ2-1; v_gene: TRBV4-3; d_gene: NA; abundance: NA; CDR3aa: CASSQERGGYNEQFF; CDR3nt: TGCGCCAGCAGCCAAGAGCGGGGCGGGTACAATGAGCAGTTCTTC
j_gene: TRBJ2-1; v_gene: TRBV7-9; d_gene: TRBD2; abundance: NA; CDR3aa: CASSFEGGSAEQFF; CDR3nt: TGTGCCAGCAGCTTTGAGGGAGGGTCAGCTGAGCAGTTCTTC
j_gene: TRBJ1-2; v_gene: TRBV9; d_gene: NA; abundance: NA; CDR3aa: CASSVASGDGYTF; CDR3nt: TGTGCCAGCAGCGTAGCATCCGGGGATGGCTACACCTTC
j_gene: TRBJ2-7; v_gene: TRBV27; d_gene: NA; abundance: NA; CDR3aa: CASSLTGLYEQYF; CDR3nt: TGTGCCAGCAGTTTGACAGGTTTGTACGAGCAGTACTTC
j_gene: TRBJ2-6; v_gene: TRBV5-4; d_gene: NA; abundance: NA; CDR3aa: CASSLGLLFSGANVLTF; CDR3nt: TGTGCCAGCAGCTTGGGACTATTATTCTCTGGGGCCAACGTCCTGACTTTC
j_gene: TRBJ2-5; v_gene: TRBV25-1; d_gene: TRBD1; abundance: NA; CDR3aa: CASSEQQGAKTQYF; CDR3nt: TGTGCCAGCAGTGAACAGCAGGGGGCAAAGACCCAGTACTTC
j_gene: TRBJ2-5; v_gene: TRBV6-5; d_gene: NA; abundance: NA; CDR3aa: CASRRGTVPQETQYF; CDR3nt: TGTGCCAGCAGACGGGGGACAGTCCCTCAAGAGACCCAGTACTTC
j_gene: TRBJ1-3; v_gene: TRBV2; d_gene: TRBD1; abundance: NA; CDR3aa: CASTQGAGRSGNTIYF; CDR3nt: TGTGCCAGCACCCAGGGGGCTGGTCGGTCTGGAAACACCATATATTTT
j_gene: TRBJ2-1; v_gene: TRBV4-1; d_gene: NA; abundance: NA; CDR3aa: CASSQEQGGGRYNEQFF; CDR3nt: TGCGCCAGCAGCCAAGAACAGGGAGGGGGAAGGTACAATGAGCAGTTCTTC
j_gene: TRBJ2-3; v_gene: TRBV7-3; d_gene: NA; abundance: NA; CDR3aa: CASSPDRLDVDTQYF; CDR3nt: TGTGCCAGCAGTCCTGACAGGTTAGATGTCGATACGCAGTATTTT
j_gene: TRBJ1-5; v_gene: TRBV7-8; d_gene: NA; abundance: NA; CDR3aa: CASSLIRGGDQPQHF; CDR3nt: TGTGCCAGCAGCTTAATCAGGGGTGGGGATCAGCCCCAGCATTTT
j_gene: TRBJ2-1; v_gene: TRBV2; d_gene: NA; abundance: NA; CDR3aa: CASSSDPPGLTEQFF; CDR3nt: TGTGCCAGCAGCTCCGACCCCCCAGGTCTGACTGAGCAGTTCTTC
j_gene: TRBJ2-3; v_gene: TRBV5-4; d_gene: NA; abundance: NA; CDR3aa: CASTEGIGGSDTQYF; CDR3nt: TGTGCCAGCACCGAAGGAATAGGGGGATCAGATACGCAGTATTTT
j_gene: TRBJ2-3; v_gene: TRBV7-7; d_gene: NA; abundance: NA; CDR3aa: CASSLGSGSLPTDTQYF; CDR3nt: TGTGCTAGCAGCTTAGGATCAGGGTCCCTACCCACAGATACGCAGTATTTT
j_gene: TRBJ2-7; v_gene: TRBV4-1; d_gene: TRBD1; abundance: NA; CDR3aa: CASSARQGAYEQYF; CDR3nt: TGCGCCAGCAGCGCAAGACAGGGGGCCTACGAGCAGTACTTC
j_gene: TRBJ1-2; v_gene: TRBV11-2; d_gene: NA; abundance: NA; CDR3aa: CASSPGGAYGYTF; CDR3nt: TGTGCCAGCAGCCCTGGCGGGGCCTATGGCTACACCTTC
j_gene: TRBJ1-2; v_gene: TRBV6-5; d_gene: NA; abundance: few; CDR3aa: CASSYAGHYGYTF; CDR3nt: TGTGCCAGCAGTTACGCGGGACACTATGGCTACACCTTC
j_gene: TRBJ2-1; v_gene: TRBV11-2; d_gene: NA; abundance: NA; CDR3aa: CASSRGAYGSDEQFF; CDR3nt: TGTGCCAGCAGCCGCGGGGCGTATGGGAGCGATGAGCAGTTCTTC
j_gene: TRBJ2-6; v_gene: TRBV5-1; d_gene: NA; abundance: NA; CDR3aa: CASSLAGISGANVLTF; CDR3nt: TGCGCCAGCAGCTTGGCCGGTATCTCTGGGGCCAACGTCCTGACTTTC
j_gene: TRBJ2-7; v_gene: TRBV30; d_gene: TRBD2; abundance: NA; CDR3aa: CAWSVQLWRGEDSYEQYF; CDR3nt: TGTGCCTGGAGTGTACAGTTGTGGCGGGGGGAGGACAGTTACGAGCAGTACTTC
j_gene: TRBJ2-7; v_gene: TRBV15; d_gene: TRBD1; abundance: NA; CDR3aa: CATSIGGDAYEQYF; CDR3nt: TGTGCCACCAGCATAGGGGGCGACGCCTACGAGCAGTACTTC
j_gene: TRBJ1-1; v_gene: TRBV7-9; d_gene: NA; abundance: NA; CDR3aa: CASSNPSTGSTEAFF; CDR3nt: TGTGCCAGCAGCAACCCTTCGACAGGTTCCACTGAAGCTTTCTTT
j_gene: TRBJ2-2; v_gene: TRBV6-6; d_gene: TRBD1; abundance: NA; CDR3aa: CASSYSTGAQPGELFF; CDR3nt: TGTGCCAGCAGTTACTCGACAGGGGCCCAGCCCGGGGAGCTGTTTTTT
j_gene: TRBJ2-1; v_gene: TRBV5-1; d_gene: NA; abundance: NA; CDR3aa: CASSLSRANEQFF; CDR3nt: TGCGCCAGCAGCTTGTCCAGGGCGAATGAGCAGTTCTTC
j_gene: TRBJ2-1; v_gene: TRBV27; d_gene: TRBD2; abundance: NA; CDR3aa: CASGLAGDGEQFF; CDR3nt: TGTGCCAGCGGACTAGCGGGAGATGGTGAGCAGTTCTTC
j_gene: TRBJ1-4; v_gene: TRBV9; d_gene: NA; abundance: NA; CDR3aa: CASSPRRSLNEKLFF; CDR3nt: TGTGCCAGCAGCCCCCGGAGGAGCCTTAATGAAAAACTGTTTTTT